This TCR beta chain was retrieved from a study of blood T cell repertoires in COVID-19. Unmatched junction bases numbered 10, after V lost 2 bases and J lost 3 bases. This CDR3 comprises 16 residues. Per germline, CDR1 SGHRS and CDR2 YFSETQ. Libraries were prepared by immunoSEQ multiplex PCR; TCRdb keeps only in-frame clonotypes and omits some of them. The data show roughly 260,000 clones, 86% seen once. The chain carries TRBV5-1 and TRBJ1-2; 7 bases map to TRBD1. This TCR came from a man in his forties who had recovered from COVID-19. The sequenced sample consisted of peripheral blood. CDR3 amino acids: CASSFRQGRADYGYTF. The CDR3 DNA is TGCGCCAGCAGCTTTAGACAGGGAAGGGCAGACTATGGCTACACCTTC. The full variable domain, with the rest looked up from reference TRBV5-1 and TRBJ1-2, is KAGVTQTPRYLIKTRGQQVTLSCSPISGHRSVSWYQQTPGQGLQFLFEYFSETQRNKGNFPGRFSGRQFSNSRSEMNVSTLELGDSALYLCASSFRQGRADYGYTFGSGTRLTVV.